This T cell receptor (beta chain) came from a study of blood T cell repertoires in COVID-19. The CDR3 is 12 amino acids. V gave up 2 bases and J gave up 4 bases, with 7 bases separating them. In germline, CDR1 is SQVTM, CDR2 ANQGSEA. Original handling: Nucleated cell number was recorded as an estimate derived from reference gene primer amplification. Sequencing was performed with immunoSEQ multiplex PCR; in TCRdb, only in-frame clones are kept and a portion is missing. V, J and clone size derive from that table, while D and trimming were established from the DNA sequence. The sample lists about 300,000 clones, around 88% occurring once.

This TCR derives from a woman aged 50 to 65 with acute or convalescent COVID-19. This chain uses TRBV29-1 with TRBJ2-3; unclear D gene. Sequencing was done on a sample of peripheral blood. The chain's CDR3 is CSVERVADTQYF. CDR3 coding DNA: TGCAGCGTTGAACGGGTCGCAGATACGCAGTATTTT.